A single T cell receptor beta chain is shown here with its context. The antigen is unknown. The healthy adult donors were HIV-negative and reported no recent acute infections or vaccinations. Generated by immunoSEQ multiplex PCR, the TCRdb table keeps only in-frame clones and is missing some. The sample lists millions of clones, more than 90% occurring once. The sample comes from a study of shared clonotypes between healthy human individuals. Overall study results and limits: Sharing across four donors was seen in 4% to 5.5% of naive CD4 clonotypes.

Between the trimmed V and J ends, which lost 3 bases and 6 bases, there was a span of 10 bases. The germline V gene has CDR1 SGHDT and CDR2 YYEEEE. CDR3 length equals 13 residues. The receptor's source is a man younger than 35 in good health. The sample comprised naive CD4+ T cells sorted from blood. The subset was: CD45RA+ positively selected. The chain couples TRBV5-6 to TRBJ2-1; D is unclear. The DNA for the CDR3 is TGTGCCAGCAGCTCACCGCGCTCCAATGAGCAGTTCTTC. Protein sequence: CASSSPRSNEQFF.